Below, 18 T cell receptor beta chains from the same sample are listed, as sequenced in a study of spatial heterogeneity in lung cancer (dated by TCRdb to between 2018 and 2021). The library was made by 5' RACE. Sequencing was performed on a NextSeq 500. TCRdb passed the public sequencing reads through fastp at Q25 and MiXCR, retaining productive beta sequences. CDR3 protein duplicates are merged, each entry listing the most common genes and DNA. For this sample there are approximately 43,000 distinct CDR3 sequences; 8% to 11% appear just once. Roughly 17% of the sample rests with the top ten. The sample's time point label, in plain terms: blood at routine non-recurrence follow-up after resection. The input for sequencing was PBMCs, taken at follow-up. The source is a female donor with early-stage non-small cell lung cancer.

A remark on this clonotype: Compared with germline, one end of the junction differs, possibly owing to a read error. V is TRBV27 and J is TRBJ1-1; D uncertain. CDR1 is MNHEY, CDR2 SMNVEV, per germline (reference sequence). This CDR3 has 18 amino acids. The CDR3 nucleotides are TGTGCCAGCAGGTTATCGACCGGGCACGGGTTGGGATCCACTGAAGCTTTCTTT. It codes for CASRLSTGHGLGSTEAFF.

This clonotype was seen repeatedly, ten times or more. This chain links TRBV5-1 with TRBJ1-1; no clear D gene. V shed 0 bases and J shed 0 bases, with 6 bases lying between them. CDR1 SGHRS and CDR2 YFSETQ come from the germline V gene. The CDR3 consists of 14 residues. CDR3: CASSLEILNTEAFF. The CDR3 bases are TGCGCCAGCAGCTTGGAGATATTGAACACTGAAGCTTTCTTT. The full variable domain, completed using reference TRBV5-1 and TRBJ1-1, is KAGVTQTPRYLIKTRGQQVTLSCSPISGHRSVSWYQQTPGQGLQFLFEYFSETQRNKGNFPGRFSGRQFSNSRSEMNVSTLELGDSALYLCASSLEILNTEAFFGQGTRLTVV.

This clonotype showed up just a few times. The chain has TRBV20-1 and TRBJ1-1; D possibly corresponds to TRBD1 (5 bases). The germline gives CDR1 DFQATT, CDR2 SNEGSKA (reference sequence). V was trimmed by 6 bases and J by 1 base, leaving 15 bases between them. This CDR3 spans 14 amino acids. For the CDR3, the DNA is TGCAGTGCCAGTCGTGGGGCCTCGAACACTGAAGCTTTCTTT. The encoded protein is CSASRGASNTEAFF.

The V call is TRBV7-2, the J call TRBJ2-4; 10 bases match TRBD1. Trimming took 2 bases from V and 0 from J; bases not matched to a gene: 10. CDR1 and CDR2 (germline): SGHTA, FQGNSA. This CDR3 spans 19 amino acids. The CDR3 reads CASSLRSGTGALAKNIQYF. The CDR3, as DNA: TGTGCCAGCAGCTTACGGTCCGGGACAGGGGCCCTAGCCAAAAACATTCAGTACTTC.

This clonotype was seen more than once but under ten times. This chain joins TRBV5-6 and TRBJ1-4, with 9 bases fitting TRBD1. Looked up from germline, CDR1 is SGHDT and CDR2 is YYEEEE. J was trimmed by 2 bases and V by 4 bases; bases with no gene match: 9. This CDR3 region has 17 residues. The CDR3 DNA reads as TGTGCCAGCAGCGAAACCGGGACAGGGACTACTAATGAAAAACTGTTTTTT. The encoded protein is CASSETGTGTTNEKLFF.

The rearrangement links TRBV2 to TRBJ1-6; D gene unclear. CDR3 size: 15 residues. Between the trimmed V and J ends, which lost 7 bases and 2 bases, there was a span of 12 bases. Germline CDR1 SNHLY, CDR2 FYNNEI. The CDR3 bases are TGTGCCAGCAAAGCCGATTTGGCCTATAATTCACCCCTCCACTTT. This translates into CASKADLAYNSPLHF.

This clonotype occurred a few times. This chain links TRBV3-1 with TRBJ2-4, with 14 bases lining up with TRBD2. Germline CDR1 is LGHDT and CDR2 is YNNKEL (reference sequence). The CDR3 is 18 residues long. With 5 bases clipped from V and 0 bases from J, the junction kept 6 bases outside the gene matches. The CDR3 nucleotides read TGTGCCAGCAGCACCGGGACTAGCGGGGGCGTAGCCAAAAACATTCAGTACTTC. Translating it yields CASSTGTSGGVAKNIQYF.

This clonotype has ten or more counts. CDR3 nucleotides: TGCAGCGTTGAGGGGGGACCTTCCTACGAGCAGTACTTC. As protein: CSVEGGPSYEQYF. This rearrangement joins TRBV29-1 to TRBJ2-7, with D perhaps matching TRBD2 (6 bases). Looked up from germline, CDR1 is SQVTM and CDR2 is ANQGSEA. This CDR3 is 13 amino acids long. Trimming left V 3 bases short and J 1 base short, with 10 bases between.

This clonotype was detected a few times. This chain uses TRBV6-2 or TRBV6-3 with TRBJ1-1; D unclear. The V end lost 5 bases, the J end lost 6 bases, and 10 bases lay between the germline ends. The germline CDR1 and CDR2 sequences are MNHEY and SVGEGT. The CDR3 sequence is 12 residues long. CDR3 nucleotides: TGTGCCAGCAGTACTAGTTGGGCTGAAGCTTTCTTT. Protein sequence: CASSTSWAEAFF.

This clonotype has only a few counts. The rearrangement links TRBV7-6 to TRBJ2-3; 8 bases align to TRBD2. The germline V gene encodes CDR1 SGHVS and CDR2 FNYEAQ. V lost 5 bases and J lost 0; bases outside the gene matches: 7. There are 16 residues in the CDR3. The CDR3 coding sequence is TGTGCCAGCAGCCCTCTTAGCGGGGCTAGCACAGATACGCAGTATTTT. The encoded protein is CASSPLSGASTDTQYF.

This clonotype has only one observation. Just one base apart from a much larger clone, this may be a read error. The chain joins TRBV6-2 or TRBV6-3 to TRBJ2-2, with 8 bases that match TRBD2. The CDR3 consists of 12 residues. From germline, CDR1 is MNHEY and CDR2 SVGEGT. The CDR3 DNA sequence: TGTGTCAGCCGGGAGGGTACAGGGGAGCTGTTTTTT. Translated: CVSREGTGELFF.

This clonotype was seen repeatedly, ten times or more. This chain joins TRBV9 and TRBJ1-1, with D possibly matching TRBD1 (5 bases). The germline gives CDR1 SGDLS, CDR2 YYNGEE. The CDR3 has 13 amino acids. V shed 0 bases and J shed 3 bases, with 6 bases lying between them. DNA of the CDR3: TGTGCCAGCAGCGTAGGGGACGACACTGAAGCTTTCTTT. The encoded protein is CASSVGDDTEAFF.

The V gene is TRBV3-1, the J gene TRBJ2-3; 7 bases map to TRBD2. This CDR3 is 17 amino acids long. CDR1 LGHDT and CDR2 YNNKEL come from the germline V gene (reference sequence). V was clipped by 0 bases and J by 4 bases; unmatched bases: 10. CDR3 nucleotide sequence: TGTGCCAGCAGCCAAGATCTGGCTAGCGGCGCGGCAGATACGCAGTATTTT. As protein: CASSQDLASGAADTQYF.

This clonotype came up a few times. This CDR3 is CASSPGTHEQFF. The CDR3 DNA follows: TGTGCCAGCAGCCCCGGGACCCATGAGCAGTTCTTC. This rearrangement joins TRBV5-4 to TRBJ2-1, with D perhaps TRBD1 or TRBD2 (5 bases each). This CDR3 has 12 amino acids. V was pared by 4 bases and J by 8 bases, with 10 bases between. Germline V CDR1 and CDR2: SGHNT, YYREEE (reference sequence).

As to this clonotype: At one end the junction does not follow the germline gene, possibly because of a read error. The V call is TRBV28, the J call TRBJ2-1; D unclear. The CDR3 runs to 17 residues. CDR1 is MDHEN and CDR2 is SYDVKM in the germline V gene. CDR3 loop: CASSLTLKGSSFNEQFF. The CDR3 DNA is TGTGCCAGCAGTTTAACGCTGAAGGGAAGCTCCTTCAATGAGCAGTTCTTC.

This clonotype has at least ten counts. The chain joins TRBV19 to TRBJ1-4; the match to TRBD1 covers 9 bases. Germline V lookup: CDR1 LNHDA, CDR2 SQIVND (reference sequence). The CDR3 runs 16 residues. Trimming removed 8 bases from V and 4 bases from J; junction bases left unmatched: 11. The CDR3 region is CASGTTGTGFNEKLFF. CDR3 DNA: TGTGCCAGTGGGACGACCGGGACAGGGTTTAATGAAAAACTGTTTTTT. Full variable domain (rest looked up from reference TRBV19 and TRBJ1-4): DGGITQSPKYLFRKEGQNVTLSCEQNLNHDAMYWYRQDPGQGLRLIYYSQIVNDFQKGDIAEGYSVSREKKESFPLTVTSAQKNPTAFYLCASGTTGTGFNEKLFFGSGTQLSVL.

This sequence joins TRBV3-1 and TRBJ2-7; 8 bases agree with TRBD1. The CDR3 is 16 amino acids. V dropped 4 bases and J dropped 5; count of bases not matched to a gene: 13. CDR1 is LGHDT, CDR2 YNNKEL, per germline (reference sequence). CDR3 sequence: CASSRTGTGSLHEQYF. As DNA, the CDR3 is TGTGCCAGCAGCCGGACCGGGACAGGCAGTCTCCACGAGCAGTACTTC.

The chain recombines TRBV12-3 or TRBV12-4 with TRBJ1-2; D unresolved. V lost 2 bases and J 6 bases, leaving 10 bases between the germline ends. CDR3 length: 13 amino acids. DNA of the CDR3: TGTGCCAGCAGTTTACGGAGTATCGATGGCTACACCTTC. It encodes CASSLRSIDGYTF.